A single sample is the source of the 24 T cell receptor beta chains below, sequenced in a study of shared clonotypes between healthy human individuals. Measured with immunoSEQ multiplex PCR; TCRdb has only the in-frame clones, and not every one. The repertoire holds 2 million to 2.5 million clones, with 95% as singletons. The specimen sequenced was naive CD4+ T cells sorted from blood. Subset of the sample: CD45RA+ positively selected. These receptors were taken from a man aged 18-30 years in good health.

The J gene is TRBJ1-6, the V gene TRBV2, with 7 bases matching TRBD1. The ends lost 6 bases at V and 0 bases at J; junction bases unmatched: 8. Germline CDR1 SNHLY, CDR2 FYNNEI. This CDR3 is built from 17 residues. For the CDR3, the DNA is TGTGCCAGCAGCCCCGAACAGGGGAGCTCCTATAATTCACCCCTCCACTTT. It is translated as CASSPEQGSSYNSPLHF.

Here the CDR3 DNA reads TGTGCCAGCAGTTACCTCCAGGGGCCCCAGCATTTT. Encoded protein: CASSYLQGPQHF. The chain employs TRBV6-5 and TRBJ1-5; a possible D gene is TRBD1 (5 bases). Germline V CDR1 and CDR2: MNHEY, SVGAGI. Trimming left V 2 bases short and J 9 bases short, with 8 bases between. The CDR3 has 12 amino acids.

For the CDR3, the DNA is TGTGCCAGTAGTGTTCTGGGACAGGGAGAAGAGACCCAGTACTTC. Amino acid sequence: CASSVLGQGEETQYF. The gene calls are TRBV19 and TRBJ2-5; TRBD1 matches at 9 bases. The CDR3 loop spans 15 amino acids. CDR1 is LNHDA, CDR2 SQIVND, per germline (reference sequence). With V trimmed by 5 bases and J by 3 bases, 7 bases remained unmatched.

The rearrangement links TRBV5-1 to TRBJ2-7, with TRBD2 matching 9 bases. CDR3 length: 14 residues. J gave up 7 bases and V 6 bases, and 11 bases lay outside the gene matches. In germline, CDR1 is SGHRS, CDR2 YFSETQ. The CDR3 protein is CASTTGSGGTEQYF. The CDR3 nucleotides read TGCGCCAGCACCACTGGGAGCGGGGGGACGGAGCAGTACTTC.

The chain joins TRBV7-2 to TRBJ2-7; no definite D call. CDR3 length: 13 amino acids. The ends were cut back, 8 bases at V and 2 bases at J, with 13 bases in the middle. Germline V gives CDR1 SGHTA, CDR2 FQGNSA. CDR3 DNA: TGTGCCAGCGGGATTGGAAGGACCTACGAGCAGTACTTC. Its protein product is CASGIGRTYEQYF.

V is TRBV28 and J is TRBJ2-5; 11 bases are a match to TRBD2. The germline CDR1 and CDR2 sequences are MDHEN and SYDVKM. The CDR3 extends over 16 amino acids. Unmatched junction bases numbered 5, after V lost 3 bases and J lost 2 bases. The CDR3 DNA sequence: TGTGCCAGCAGTTTCGGAATAGCGGGGGGGCAAGAGACCCAGTACTTC. Its translation is CASSFGIAGGQETQYF. Variable domain in full (rest from reference TRBV28 and TRBJ2-5): DVKVTQSSRYLVKRTGEKVFLECVQDMDHENMFWYRQDPGLGLRLIYFSYDVKMKEKGDIPEGYSVSREKKERFSLILESASTNQTSMYLCASSFGIAGGQETQYFGPGTRLLVL.

Turning to this clone: Additional DNA sequences in this sample encode the identical CDR3. The chain combines TRBV11-2 with TRBJ2-7; D gene unclear. CDR1 is SGHAT and CDR2 is FQNNGV in the germline V gene. This CDR3 comprises 10 residues. The germline V and J ends were trimmed by 5 bases and 7 bases, with 6 bases remaining between them. The CDR3 DNA reads as TGTGCCAGCAGCCTTGGGGAGCAGTACTTC. Amino acid sequence: CASSLGEQYF.

The count of this clone is one. V is TRBV29-1 and J is TRBJ2-3, with 10 bases that match TRBD1. V shed 6 bases and J 4 bases; nucleotides not matched to a gene: 7. Germline assignment: CDR1 SQVTM and CDR2 ANQGSEA. The CDR3 is 14 amino acids. For the CDR3, the DNA is TGCAGCGTCCGACAGGGGGCGCTTCCAGATACGCAGTATTTT. Its translation: CSVRQGALPDTQYF.

The DNA of the CDR3 is TGTGCCAGTACCCCATCCCGGGGTCCGGGGAGTCAGCCCCAGCATTTT. Translating gives CASTPSRGPGSQPQHF. The chain recombines TRBV19 with TRBJ1-5, with no clear D. The germline V and J ends were trimmed by 7 bases and 6 bases, with 22 bases remaining between them. The CDR3 contains 16 residues. The germline V gene encodes CDR1 LNHDA and CDR2 SQIVND (reference sequence).

J is TRBJ2-7 and V is TRBV28, with a weak D call TRBD2 (7 bases). This CDR3 has 16 amino acids. V was cut by 3 bases and J by 4 bases, with 19 bases left in between. Germline CDR1 and CDR2: MDHEN and SYDVKM. The CDR3: CASSFLRVAGAYEQYF. Here the CDR3 DNA reads TGTGCCAGCAGTTTCCTAAGGGTCGCGGGGGCTTACGAGCAGTACTTC.

This clone appeared a single time. The rearrangement uses TRBV5-1 and TRBJ2-5; D is tentatively TRBD1 or TRBD2 (5 bases each). Germline lookup yields CDR1 SGHRS and CDR2 YFSETQ. The CDR3 contains 15 residues. V lost 0 bases and J 2 bases, leaving 11 bases between the germline ends. CDR3 sequence reads: CASSLGSGRQETQYF. The CDR3 coding sequence is TGCGCCAGCAGCTTGGGGTCAGGGAGACAAGAGACCCAGTACTTC.

CDR3 sequence reads: CASSPNGLEGSYNEQFF. The CDR3 DNA reads TGTGCCAGCAGCCCGAACGGTCTAGAAGGGAGCTACAATGAGCAGTTCTTC. V is TRBV7-2 and J is TRBJ2-1; TRBD2 might be the D (5 bases). V lost 5 bases to trimming and J lost 3 bases, with 20 bases between them. The CDR3 covers 17 residues. The germline gives CDR1 SGHTA, CDR2 FQGNSA. Looking up the rest from reference TRBV7-2 and TRBJ2-1 gives the full variable domain: GAGVSQSPSNKVTEKGKDVELRCDPISGHTALYWYRQSLGQGLEFLIYFQGNSAPDKSGLPSDRFSAERTGGSVSTLTIQRTQQEDSAVYLCASSPNGLEGSYNEQFFGPGTRLTVL.

This chain joins TRBV5-1 and TRBJ1-5; no clear D. Trimming left V 0 bases short and J 0 bases short, with 10 bases between. CDR3 size: 16 residues. Germline CDR1 is SGHRS and CDR2 is YFSETQ. The CDR3 bases are TGCGCCAGCAGCTTGGCTCCAGGATTTAGCAATCAGCCCCAGCATTTT. Translating gives CASSLAPGFSNQPQHF.

The chain has TRBV6-5 and TRBJ1-2, with TRBD1 as a possible D gene (5 bases). CDR1 and CDR2 (germline): MNHEY, SVGAGI. The CDR3 covers 14 residues. Trimming took 2 bases from V and 7 from J, leaving 14 bases between them. DNA of the CDR3: TGTGCCAGCAGTTACGTCGGGCAGGGTTCTGGCTACACCTTC. This translates into CASSYVGQGSGYTF.

With respect to this clone: Other DNA sequences in the same sample also yield this CDR3. The chain employs TRBV7-9 and TRBJ1-2; 7 bases match TRBD1. This CDR3 region has 13 residues. Per germline, CDR1 SEHNR and CDR2 FQNEAQ (reference sequence). Germline trimming cut 5 bases from V and 4 bases from J; bases unmatched to any gene: 4. The CDR3 DNA reads as TGTGCCAGCAGCCCCGGGACAGTCTATGGCTACACCTTC. Amino acid sequence: CASSPGTVYGYTF.

The gene calls are TRBV5-1 and TRBJ2-3; D gene ambiguous. Germline CDR1 is SGHRS and CDR2 is YFSETQ. V lost 3 bases and J lost 2, with 10 bases in between. CDR3 length equals 14 residues. The CDR3 sequence: CASSSSGPTDTQYF. The CDR3 DNA reads TGCGCCAGCAGCTCTTCGGGCCCCACAGATACGCAGTATTTT.

The count of this clone is one. The DNA is omitted, as the CDR3 cannot be located on it reliably, and the CDR3 follows TCRdb's listing. The chain joins TRBV2 to TRBJ1-3. Counting both end residues, the CDR3 totals 16 amino acids. Germline CDR1 reads SNHLY; CDR2 reads FYNNEI. The CDR3 region is CASSTSDANSGNTIYF.

The chain uses TRBV2 and TRBJ1-3; no firm D call. CDR1 and CDR2 (germline): SNHLY, FYNNEI. There are 13 residues in the CDR3. Trimming shortened V by 7 bases and J by 4 bases, and 11 bases separated the two germline ends. DNA for the CDR3: TGTGCCAGCAATTCCGAACAAGGAAACACCATATATTTT. It encodes CASNSEQGNTIYF. The variable domain in full, completed from reference TRBV2 and TRBJ1-3, reads EPEVTQTPSHQVTQMGQEVILRCVPISNHLYFYWYRQILGQKVEFLVSFYNNEISEKSEIFDDQFSVERPDGSNFTLKIRSTKLEDSAMYFCASNSEQGNTIYFGEGSWLTVV.

This clone was detected only a few times. The gene calls are TRBV5-1 and TRBJ2-2; D is unclear. Deletions cut 1 base from V and 4 bases from J, with 5 bases between. Per the germline V gene, CDR1 is SGHRS and CDR2 is YFSETQ. The CDR3 loop spans 13 amino acids. CDR3 sequence: CASSLIPTGELFF. The CDR3 bases are TGCGCCAGCAGCTTGATACCCACCGGGGAGCTGTTTTTT.

V is TRBV27 and J is TRBJ2-5; TRBD1 matches at 7 bases. The end of the DNA aligns better with TRBJ2-7, so the J call may be wrong. This CDR3 has 14 residues. CDR1 MNHEY and CDR2 SMNVEV come from the germline V gene (reference sequence). The CDR3 region has the DNA TGTGCCAGCAGGGACGGGACAGCCTCCTACGAGCAGTACTTC. It encodes CASRDGTASYEQYF.

Of note for this clone: Other DNA sequences in the same sample also yield this CDR3. The V call is TRBV10-3, the J call TRBJ1-4, with a tentative D call TRBD1 (5 bases). Germline CDR1 and CDR2: ENHRY and SYGVKD. Trimming left V 0 bases short and J 4 bases short, with 6 bases between. This CDR3 spans 14 amino acids. The CDR3 region has the DNA TGTGCCATCAGTGAGTCCGGGGGTAATGAAAAACTGTTTTTT. Translating gives CAISESGGNEKLFF.

The CDR3 coding sequence is TGCAGCGTTGGGGGACAGGGGGCAGAGACCCAGTACTTC. Amino acid sequence: CSVGGQGAETQYF. The chain recombines TRBV29-1 with TRBJ2-5; 12 bases map to TRBD1. The V and J ends lost 4 bases and 4 bases, in that order; junction bases with no gene match: 1. Germline lookup yields CDR1 SQVTM and CDR2 ANQGSEA. The CDR3 consists of 13 residues.

This chain joins TRBV7-2 and TRBJ2-2; perhaps D is TRBD1 or TRBD2 (7 bases each). The CDR3 is 15 amino acids. In germline, CDR1 is SGHTA, CDR2 FQGNSA. Trimming took off 6 bases at V and 1 base at J, with 12 bases between the two ends. DNA for the CDR3: TGTGCCAGCAGGACAGGGAGGGTGAACACCGGGGAGCTGTTTTTT. Translation: CASRTGRVNTGELFF.

Worth noting for this clone: Other DNA sequences in this specimen translate into the identical CDR3. The genes are TRBV28 and TRBJ1-2; D is undetermined. V lost 2 bases and J 0 bases, leaving 7 bases between the germline ends. From germline, CDR1 is MDHEN and CDR2 SYDVKM. CDR3 size: 14 residues. DNA of the CDR3: TGTGCCAGCAGTTTAGCCGGGACTAACTATGGCTACACCTTC. Amino acid sequence: CASSLAGTNYGYTF.